This T cell receptor beta chain appears in the sequencing data of a study of blood T cell repertoires in COVID-19. On the study more broadly: Specimens from acute and convalescent COVID-19 originated in the United States, Italy and Spain. Nucleic acid was either cDNA or gDNA, and it came from T cells, B-cell-depleted T cells, or PBMCs.

This clone showed up just a few times. Trimming shortened V by 8 bases and J by 1 base, and 11 bases separated the two germline ends. The germline V gene encodes CDR1 LNHDA and CDR2 SQIVND (reference sequence). CDR3 length: 13 residues. Per the original data handling: Amplification with reference gene primers provided the estimates of nucleated cell counts. Sequenced by immunoSEQ multiplex PCR; TCRdb stores in-frame clones only, minus some. D and trimming were read from the DNA, whereas the V and J calls and clone size are those reported in that table. Among around 130,000 clones listed, more than 65% were seen once.

The specimen sequenced was peripheral blood. The receptor comes from a human donor in a cohort sampled during active COVID-19. The chain is built from TRBV19 and TRBJ1-2; D unclear. This CDR3 is CASGTILNYGYTF. The DNA for the CDR3 is TGTGCCAGTGGCACGATCCTTAACTATGGCTACACCTTC.